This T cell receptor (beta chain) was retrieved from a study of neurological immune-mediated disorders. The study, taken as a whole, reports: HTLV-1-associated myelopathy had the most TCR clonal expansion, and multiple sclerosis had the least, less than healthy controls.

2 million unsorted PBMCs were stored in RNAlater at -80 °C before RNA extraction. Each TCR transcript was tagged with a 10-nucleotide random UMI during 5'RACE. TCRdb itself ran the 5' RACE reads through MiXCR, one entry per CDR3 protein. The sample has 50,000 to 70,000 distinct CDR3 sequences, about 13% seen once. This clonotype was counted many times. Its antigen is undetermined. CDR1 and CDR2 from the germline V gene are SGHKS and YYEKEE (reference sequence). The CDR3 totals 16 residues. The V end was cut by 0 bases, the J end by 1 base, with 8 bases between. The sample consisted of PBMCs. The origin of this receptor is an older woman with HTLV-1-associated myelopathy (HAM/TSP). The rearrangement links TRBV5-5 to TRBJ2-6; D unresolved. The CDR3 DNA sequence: TGTGCCAGCAGCTTGGATGCCGGTTCTGGGGCCAACGTCCTGACTTTC. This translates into CASSLDAGSGANVLTF. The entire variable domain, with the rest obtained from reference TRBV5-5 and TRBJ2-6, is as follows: DAGVTQSPTHLIKTRGQQVTLRCSPISGHKSVSWYQQVLGQGPQFIFQYYEKEERGRGNFPDRFSARQFPNYSSELNVNALLLGDSALYLCASSLDAGSGANVLTFGAGSRLTVL.